This T cell receptor beta chain was found in a study of blood T cell repertoires in COVID-19. Study at large: Some COVID-19 samples were acute and others convalescent; all came from the United States, Italy and Spain.

The study counted Cohort 3 donors as recovered given two negative PCRs, clearance, or symptom resolution. Using immunoSEQ multiplex PCR, the repertoire was profiled, and TCRdb retains in-frame clones only, with some absent. The sample records about 280,000 clones, around nine tenths being singletons. Trimming pared 4 bases from V and 5 bases from J, leaving 14 bases between. The germline V gene encodes CDR1 LNHDA and CDR2 SQIVND (reference sequence). This CDR3 has 15 amino acids. The source is a woman in her thirties or forties who had recovered from COVID-19. Sequenced material: PBMCs or T cells enriched from blood (not recorded which). The chain employs TRBV19 and TRBJ2-2, with a tentative D call TRBD1 (5 bases). The CDR3 DNA sequence: TGTGCCAGTAGTAGAAGAGGAAAGGGGACCGGGGAGCTGTTTTTT. Translation gives CASSRRGKGTGELFF.